This is a list of T cell receptor beta chains from one sample in a study of blood T cells in healthy people across ages. Using its own MiXCR run on the 5' RACE reads, TCRdb lists one record per CDR3 protein. The sample lists about a million distinct CDR3 sequences, about 44% occurring once. Material for sequencing was blood. Source of these receptors: a man aged 25-45 years in good health. Each CDR3 is given with its conserved first and last residue. The order of the fields is J gene, V gene, D gene, clone size, CDR3 DNA, CDR3 protein. The D gene is left open where the match is weak. Not every row has a clone size; where given, it reads once, few, many or a size class.

TRBJ1-2	TRBV12-3/TRBV12-4	NA	NA	TGTGCCAGCAGTGATACACCAAACTATGGCTACACCTTC	CASSDTPNYGYTF
TRBJ2-1	TRBV4-2	NA	NA	TGTGCCAGCAGCCAAGGAACCCTCTCCTACAATGAGCAGTTCTTC	CASSQGTLSYNEQFF
TRBJ2-1	TRBV12-3/TRBV12-4	NA	NA	TGTGCCAGCGAACAGGGCCGCTACAATGAGCAGTTCTTC	CASEQGRYNEQFF
TRBJ2-7	TRBV6-5	TRBD1	NA	TGTGCCAGCAGTTTCTCGACAGGGTTATACGAGCAGTACTTC	CASSFSTGLYEQYF
TRBJ1-5	TRBV24-1	TRBD1	NA	TGTGCCACCAGTGGTCCGGGACAGAGTAGCAATCAGCCCCAGCATTTT	CATSGPGQSSNQPQHF
TRBJ2-5	TRBV18	NA	few	TGTGCCAGCTCACCACCCTGGGGCAGCCAAGAGACCCAGTACTTC	CASSPPWGSQETQYF
TRBJ2-7	TRBV20-1	NA	NA	TGCGGTGCTAGAGCCCTGTTGGACGGCTACGAGCAGTACTTC	CGARALLDGYEQYF
TRBJ2-6	TRBV20-1	NA	NA	TGCAGTGCTAGACCCCATCCCGGGGCTGGGGCCAACGTCCTGACTTTC	CSARPHPGAGANVLTF
TRBJ2-5	TRBV27	TRBD1	NA	TGTGCCAGCAGCTCCGGGACAGGCGGTTTTAGGACCCAGTACTTC	CASSSGTGGFRTQYF
TRBJ1-5	TRBV30	NA	NA	TGTGCCTGGGTCAATAAGGGTGCTCAGCCCCAGCATTTT	CAWVNKGAQPQHF
TRBJ1-6	TRBV6-4	NA	NA	TGTGCCAGCAGTGACGGGGCTAATTCACCCCTCCACTTT	CASSDGANSPLHF
TRBJ2-3	TRBV20-1	NA	few	TGCAGTGCTAGGACTAGTTTGGGGGGAGATACGCAGTATTTT	CSARTSLGGDTQYF
TRBJ2-7	TRBV6-5	NA	NA	TGTGCCAGCAGCCCCACGAGGGATAGGGCCTACGAGCAGTACTTC	CASSPTRDRAYEQYF
TRBJ2-7	TRBV30	NA	NA	TGTGCCTGGATTGCTGACTACGAGCAGTACTTC	CAWIADYEQYF
TRBJ2-3	TRBV7-2	NA	few	TGTGCCAGCAGCTCGGGGTACACAGATACGCAGTATTTT	CASSSGYTDTQYF
TRBJ2-7	TRBV7-9	TRBD1	NA	TGTGCCAGCAGCGTGGGACAGGAGTACGAGCAGTACTTC	CASSVGQEYEQYF
TRBJ1-1	TRBV12-3/TRBV12-4	NA	NA	TGTGCCAGCAGCCCTGAAGGTAGGGCGCTTACTGAAGCTTTCTTT	CASSPEGRALTEAFF
TRBJ2-7	TRBV20-1	TRBD2	NA	TGCAGTGCTAGAGATAGTAGCGGGGGCTCGGGAAGGCAGTACTTC	CSARDSSGGSGRQYF
TRBJ1-2	TRBV27	NA	NA	TGTGCCAGCGGGGGGGGCGTCCTCTATGGCTACACCTTC	CASGGGVLYGYTF
TRBJ2-7	TRBV14	NA	NA	TGTGCCAGCAGCCATCACCACGAGCAGTACTTC	CASSHHHEQYF
TRBJ2-7	TRBV7-2	TRBD1	NA	TGTGCCAGCAGCTTATACGGTCAGGGGGACGACGAGCAGTACTTC	CASSLYGQGDDEQYF
TRBJ2-3	TRBV5-1	NA	NA	TGCGCCAGCAGCTTGGCTCATCCCGGGGGAGATACGCAGTATTTT	CASSLAHPGGDTQYF
TRBJ2-1	TRBV6-2/TRBV6-3	NA	NA	TGTGCCAGCATCCATGGGGGTTTGAGCGGGCGAGCCGGGACGAAGACCTACAATGAGCAGTTCTTC	CASIHGGLSGRAGTKTYNEQFF
TRBJ2-1	TRBV6-5	TRBD2	once	TGTGCCAGCAGTTACTCAGCGGGGTCCTACAATGAGCAGTTCTTC	CASSYSAGSYNEQFF
TRBJ2-5	TRBV20-1	TRBD2	NA	TGCAGTGCCCGGGGGGACTATGAAGAGACCCAGTACTTC	CSARGDYEETQYF
TRBJ2-7	TRBV20-1	TRBD1	NA	TGCAGTGCTCGCCGACAGGGAGCCTCCTACGAGCAGTACTTC	CSARRQGASYEQYF
TRBJ2-5	TRBV6-1	TRBD1	NA	TGTGCCAGCAGTATAAACCCGGGACAGGGTGTTGAGCAGTACTTC	CASSINPGQGVEQYF
TRBJ1-1	TRBV12-3/TRBV12-4	TRBD1	NA	TGTGCCAGCTTACCGGGACAGTTGAACACTGAAGCTTTCTTT	CASLPGQLNTEAFF
TRBJ2-7	TRBV28	NA	NA	TGTGCCAGCGGCGGCCGCTACGAGCAGTACTTC	CASGGRYEQYF
TRBJ2-5	TRBV7-2	TRBD2	NA	TGTGCCACCAGGACTAGCGGGGGGCAAGAGACCCAGTACTTC	CATRTSGGQETQYF
TRBJ2-7	TRBV11-1	NA	few	TGTGCCAGCAGCGTAAGCCAGGGAGGAGAAGGGTACGAGCAGTACTTC	CASSVSQGGEGYEQYF
TRBJ1-5	TRBV3-1	TRBD1	NA	TGTGCCAACAGCCCCCGACAGGGGGTTCAGCCCCGGCATTTT	CANSPRQGVQPRHF
TRBJ2-2	TRBV6-2/TRBV6-3	NA	NA	TGTGCCAGCCGTCCGATCGGCCGGCGGAACACCGGGGAGCTGTTTTTT	CASRPIGRRNTGELFF
TRBJ2-7	TRBV12-3/TRBV12-4	NA	many	TGTGCCAGCAACGGAAGAAACAGTTTCTACGAGCAGTACTTC	CASNGRNSFYEQYF
TRBJ2-1	TRBV4-3	TRBD1	few	TGCGCCAGCAGCCGGGGACAGGGGGCAGGCAATGAGCAGTTCTTC	CASSRGQGAGNEQFF
TRBJ2-3	TRBV15	NA	NA	TGTGCCACCAGCAGAGGGGACACGAATACAGATACGCAGTATTTT	CATSRGDTNTDTQYF
TRBJ2-5	TRBV12-3/TRBV12-4	TRBD2	few	TGTGCCAGCAGACTAGCGGGGGGCCACGAGACCCAGTACTTC	CASRLAGGHETQYF
TRBJ2-1	TRBV20-1	NA	NA	TGCAGTGCTAGTGTATGGAGGGGCATCGATGAGCAGTTCTTC	CSASVWRGIDEQFF
TRBJ2-3	TRBV5-6	TRBD2	NA	TGTGCCAGCAGCTTACGAGTTCTCCGGGGGGGCTCCCCAGATACGCAGTATTTT	CASSLRVLRGGSPDTQYF
TRBJ2-5	TRBV5-1	TRBD1	many	TGTGCCAGCAGCCGAGACAGGGAAGAGACCCAGTACTTC	CASSRDREETQYF
TRBJ1-2	TRBV6-2/TRBV6-3	TRBD1	NA	TGTGCCAGCATTGCTCCGGGACAGGGTCGGTATGGCTACACCTTC	CASIAPGQGRYGYTF
TRBJ2-7	TRBV4-1	NA	NA	TGCGCCAGCAGCCCAACAAGGGGGGCCGACGAGCAGTACTTC	CASSPTRGADEQYF
TRBJ2-5	TRBV7-9	NA	NA	TGTGCTTCTGGTGGGCGGCTAGGAGATACCCAGTACTTC	CASGGRLGDTQYF